This TCR beta chain was recorded in a study of graft-versus-host responses after intestinal transplantation. As for the study in general: All recipients got anti-thymocyte globulin induction, then tacrolimus and steroids for three to four years.

There were about 200,000 CFSE-labeled responder cells plated together with about 200,000 irradiated, violet-dye-labeled stimulator cells. Using immunoSEQ multiplex PCR, the repertoire was profiled, and TCRdb retains in-frame clones only, with some absent. The sample comprises 20,000 to 25,000 clones, 25% to 35% of which are singletons, and approximately 9.6% rests with the top ten. Whole-study results and caveats: An association linked early post-transplant HvG declines with peak circulating GvH clone levels. Within allografts, high graft-versus-host to host-versus-graft clonal ratios were seen among patients with graft-donor T cell macrochimerism. The authors found GvH clones in recipient marrow, some appearing first in ileum or blood.

The J segment lost 10 bases and the V segment lost 4 bases, leaving 6 bases of the junction unmatched. Germline V lookup: CDR1 MGHRA, CDR2 YSYEKL. The CDR3 consists of 14 residues. The chain uses TRBV4-1 and TRBJ2-1; 11 bases agree with TRBD1. This receptor was obtained from a human patient who received an intestinal transplant. Here the sequenced sample was alloreactive CD8+ T cells from a mixed lymphocyte reaction culture, taken before intestinal transplant. The sample's subset: CFSE-low proliferating T cells sorted from approximately six-day pre-transplant mixed lymphocyte reaction (GvH or HvG direction). CDR3 loop: CASSPGQGAWEQFF. CDR3 nucleotides: TGCGCCAGCAGCCCCGGACAGGGGGCCTGGGAGCAGTTCTTC.